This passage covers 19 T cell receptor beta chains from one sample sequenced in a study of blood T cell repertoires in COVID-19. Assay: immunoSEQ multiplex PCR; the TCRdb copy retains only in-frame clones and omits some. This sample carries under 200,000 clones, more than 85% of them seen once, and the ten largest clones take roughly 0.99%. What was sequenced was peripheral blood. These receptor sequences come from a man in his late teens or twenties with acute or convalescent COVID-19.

The CDR3 DNA follows: TGTGCCTGGAGTGGACAGTATAGCAATCAGCCCCAGCATTTT. It codes for CAWSGQYSNQPQHF. This rearrangement joins TRBV30 to TRBJ1-5; weak D call: TRBD1 (5 bases). V was cut by 1 base and J by 0 bases, with 7 bases left in between. Germline values: CDR1 GTSNPN, CDR2 SVGIG (reference sequence). This CDR3 spans 14 amino acids.

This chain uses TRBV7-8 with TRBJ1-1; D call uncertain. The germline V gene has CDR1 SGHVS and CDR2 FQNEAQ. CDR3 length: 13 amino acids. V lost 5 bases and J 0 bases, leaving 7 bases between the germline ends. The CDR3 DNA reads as TGTGCCAGCAGCCCCGGGATGAACACTGAAGCTTTCTTT. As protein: CASSPGMNTEAFF.

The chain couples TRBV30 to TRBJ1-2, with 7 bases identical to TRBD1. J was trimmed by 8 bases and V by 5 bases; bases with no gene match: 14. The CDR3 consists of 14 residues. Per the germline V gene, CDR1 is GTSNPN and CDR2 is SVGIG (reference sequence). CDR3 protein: CAWGTGVALGGYTF. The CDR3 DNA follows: TGTGCCTGGGGAACAGGGGTCGCCTTAGGAGGCTACACCTTC.

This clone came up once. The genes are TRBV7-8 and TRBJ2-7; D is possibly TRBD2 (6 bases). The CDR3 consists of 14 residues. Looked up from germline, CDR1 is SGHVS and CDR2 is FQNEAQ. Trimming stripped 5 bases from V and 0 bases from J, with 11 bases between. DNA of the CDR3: TGTGCCAGCAGCCCCAGGAGGGTCTCCTACGAGCAGTACTTC. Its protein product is CASSPRRVSYEQYF.

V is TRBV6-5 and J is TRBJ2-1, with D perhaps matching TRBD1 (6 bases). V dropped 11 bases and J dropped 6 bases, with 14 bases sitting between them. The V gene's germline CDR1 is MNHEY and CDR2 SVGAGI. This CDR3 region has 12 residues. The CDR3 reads CAGIQGINEQFF. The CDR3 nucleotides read TGTGCCGGAATTCAGGGGATCAATGAGCAGTTCTTC.

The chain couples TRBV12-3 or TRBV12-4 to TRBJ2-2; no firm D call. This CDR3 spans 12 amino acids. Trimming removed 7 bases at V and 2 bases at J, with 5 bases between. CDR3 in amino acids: CASNYNTGELFF. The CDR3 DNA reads TGTGCCAGCAACTACAACACCGGGGAGCTGTTTTTT.

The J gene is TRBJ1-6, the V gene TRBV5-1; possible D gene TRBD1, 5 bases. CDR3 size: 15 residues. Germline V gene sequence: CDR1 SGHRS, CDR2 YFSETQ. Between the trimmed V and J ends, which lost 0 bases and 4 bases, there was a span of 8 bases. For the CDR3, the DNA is TGCGCCAGCAGCTTGGGGACACATTATAATTCACCCCTCCACTTT. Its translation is CASSLGTHYNSPLHF. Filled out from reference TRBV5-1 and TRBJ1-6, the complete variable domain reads KAGVTQTPRYLIKTRGQQVTLSCSPISGHRSVSWYQQTPGQGLQFLFEYFSETQRNKGNFPGRFSGRQFSNSRSEMNVSTLELGDSALYLCASSLGTHYNSPLHFGNGTRLTVT.

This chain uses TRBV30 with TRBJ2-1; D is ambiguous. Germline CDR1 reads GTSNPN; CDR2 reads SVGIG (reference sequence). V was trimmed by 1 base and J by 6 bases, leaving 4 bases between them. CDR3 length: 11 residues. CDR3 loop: CAWSASNEQFF. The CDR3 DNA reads TGTGCCTGGAGTGCATCCAATGAGCAGTTCTTC.

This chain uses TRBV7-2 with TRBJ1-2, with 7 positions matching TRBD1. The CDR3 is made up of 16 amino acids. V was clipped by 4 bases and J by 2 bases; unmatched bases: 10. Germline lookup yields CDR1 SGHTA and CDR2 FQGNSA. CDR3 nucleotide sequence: TGTGCCAGCAGCTCCTCGACCGGGACAGCAAACTATGGCTACACCTTC. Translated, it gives CASSSSTGTANYGYTF.

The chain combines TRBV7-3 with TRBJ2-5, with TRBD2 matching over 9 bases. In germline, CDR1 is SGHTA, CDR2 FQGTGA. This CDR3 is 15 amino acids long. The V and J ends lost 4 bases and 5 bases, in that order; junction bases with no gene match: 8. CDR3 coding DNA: TGTGCCAGCAGCTCGGGACTAGCCGGGGTCGAGACCCAGTACTTC. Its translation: CASSSGLAGVETQYF.

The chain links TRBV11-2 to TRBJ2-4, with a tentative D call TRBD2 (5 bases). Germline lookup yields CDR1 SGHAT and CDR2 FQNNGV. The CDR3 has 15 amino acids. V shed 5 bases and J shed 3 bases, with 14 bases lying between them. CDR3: CASSHSGAGKNIQYF. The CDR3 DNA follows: TGTGCCAGCAGCCATTCCGGCGCGGGCAAAAACATTCAGTACTTC.

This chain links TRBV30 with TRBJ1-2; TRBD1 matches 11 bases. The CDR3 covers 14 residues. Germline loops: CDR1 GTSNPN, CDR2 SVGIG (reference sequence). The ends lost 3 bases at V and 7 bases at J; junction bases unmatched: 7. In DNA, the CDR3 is TGTGCCTGGAGCCGGACAGGGGGCTACGGTGGCTACACCTTC. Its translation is CAWSRTGGYGGYTF.

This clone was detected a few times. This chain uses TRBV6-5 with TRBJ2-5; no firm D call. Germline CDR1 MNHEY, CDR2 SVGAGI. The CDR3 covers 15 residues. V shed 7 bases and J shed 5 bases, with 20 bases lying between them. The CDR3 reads CASTFSSPYGETQYF. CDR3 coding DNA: TGTGCCAGCACCTTTTCCTCTCCATACGGGGAGACCCAGTACTTC.

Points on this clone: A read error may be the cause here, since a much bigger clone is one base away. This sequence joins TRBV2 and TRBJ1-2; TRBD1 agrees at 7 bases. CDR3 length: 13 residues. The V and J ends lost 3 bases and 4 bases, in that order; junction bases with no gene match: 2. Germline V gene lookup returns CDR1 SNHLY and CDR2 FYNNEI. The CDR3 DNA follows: TGTGCCAGCAGTGAGACAGGGCTCTATGGCTACACCTTC. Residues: CASSETGLYGYTF.

CDR3 residues: CASSQGISTHEQFF. Here the CDR3 DNA reads TGTGCCAGCAGCCAAGGGATTAGCACCCATGAGCAGTTCTTC. The chain is built from TRBV4-2 and TRBJ2-1; unclear D gene. The germline V gene encodes CDR1 LGHNA and CDR2 YNFKEQ. The CDR3 runs 14 residues. Trimming removed 1 base from V and 8 bases from J, with 12 bases in between.

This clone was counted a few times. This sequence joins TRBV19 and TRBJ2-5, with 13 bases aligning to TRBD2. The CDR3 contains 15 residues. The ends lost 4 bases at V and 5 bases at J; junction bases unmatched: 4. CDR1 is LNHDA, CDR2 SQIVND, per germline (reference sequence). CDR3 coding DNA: TGTGCCAGTAGTAAGGGACTAGCGGGGCCTGAGACCCAGTACTTC. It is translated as CASSKGLAGPETQYF.

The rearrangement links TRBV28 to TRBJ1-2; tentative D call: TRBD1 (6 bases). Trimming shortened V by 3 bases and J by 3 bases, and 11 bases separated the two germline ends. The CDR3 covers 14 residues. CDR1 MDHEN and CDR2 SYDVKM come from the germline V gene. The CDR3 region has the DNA TGTGCCAGCAGTTTTTCAGGACAGCACTATGGCTACACCTTC. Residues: CASSFSGQHYGYTF.

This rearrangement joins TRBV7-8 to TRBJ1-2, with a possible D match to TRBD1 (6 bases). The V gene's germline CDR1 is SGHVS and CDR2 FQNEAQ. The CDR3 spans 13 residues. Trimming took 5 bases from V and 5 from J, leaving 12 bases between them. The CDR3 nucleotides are TGTGCCAGCAGCAAAGGGGGGGATTATGGCTACACCTTC. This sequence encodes CASSKGGDYGYTF.

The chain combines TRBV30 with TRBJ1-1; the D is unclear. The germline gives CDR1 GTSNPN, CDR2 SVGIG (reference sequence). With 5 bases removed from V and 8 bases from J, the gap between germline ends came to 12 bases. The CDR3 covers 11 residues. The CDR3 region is CAWDLTGEAFF. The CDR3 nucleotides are TGTGCCTGGGACCTGACGGGAGAAGCTTTCTTT.